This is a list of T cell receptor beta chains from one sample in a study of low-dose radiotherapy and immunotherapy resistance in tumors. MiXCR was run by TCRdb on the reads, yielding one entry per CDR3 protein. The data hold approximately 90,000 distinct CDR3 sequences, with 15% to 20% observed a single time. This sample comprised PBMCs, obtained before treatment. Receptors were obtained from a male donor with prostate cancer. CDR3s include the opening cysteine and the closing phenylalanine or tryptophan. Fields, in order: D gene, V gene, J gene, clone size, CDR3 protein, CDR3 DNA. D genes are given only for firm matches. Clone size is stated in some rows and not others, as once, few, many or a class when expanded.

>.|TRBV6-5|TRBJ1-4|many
CASSYSNARNEKLFF
TGTGCCAGCAGTTACTCGAACGCTCGGAATGAAAAACTGTTTTTT
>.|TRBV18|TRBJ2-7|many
CASSPPTYEQYF
TGTGCCAGCTCACCCCCGACGTACGAGCAGTACTTC
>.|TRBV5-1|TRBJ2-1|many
CASSTEGGGEQFF
TGCGCCAGCAGCACAGAGGGGGGTGGTGAGCAGTTCTTC
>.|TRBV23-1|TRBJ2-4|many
CASSHGTKKTLAKNIQYF
TGCGCCAGCAGTCACGGGACAAAGAAGACCCTAGCCAAAAACATTCAGTACTTC
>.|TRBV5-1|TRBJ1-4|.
CASSRGEANEKLFF
TGCGCCAGCAGCCGGGGTGAGGCTAATGAAAAACTGTTTTTT
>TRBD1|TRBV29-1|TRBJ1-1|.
CSVDWTGAEAFF
TGCAGCGTAGACTGGACAGGAGCTGAAGCTTTCTTT
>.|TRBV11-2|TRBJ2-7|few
CASSRVPEQYF
TGTGCCAGCAGCCGAGTCCCCGAGCAGTACTTC
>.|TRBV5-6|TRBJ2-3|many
CASSLDTGAGDTQYF
TGTGCCAGCAGCCTGGATACGGGGGCAGGTGATACGCAGTATTTT
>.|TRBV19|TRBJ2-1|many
CASAYGEYNEQFF
TGTGCCAGTGCGTATGGCGAATACAATGAGCAGTTCTTC
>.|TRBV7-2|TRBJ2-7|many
CASSLAPLEEQYF
TGTGCCAGCAGCTTAGCCCCTCTGGAGGAGCAGTACTTC
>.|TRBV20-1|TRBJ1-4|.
CSAHSRTEKKKLFF
TGCAGTGCACACTCCCGGACAGAAAAAAAAAAACTGTTTTTT
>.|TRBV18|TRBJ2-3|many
CASSPWTGTDTQYF
TGTGCCAGCTCACCATGGACGGGCACAGATACGCAGTATTTT
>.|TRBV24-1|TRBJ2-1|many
CATSETNADEQFF
TGTGCCACCAGTGAGACCAACGCGGATGAGCAGTTCTTC
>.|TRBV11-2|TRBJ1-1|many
CASSLDGSPWAFF
TGTGCCAGCAGCTTAGATGGCTCCCCCTGGGCTTTCTTT
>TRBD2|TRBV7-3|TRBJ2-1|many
CASSQDRLAGGSEHFF
TGTGCCAGCAGCCAAGACAGACTAGCGGGGGGAAGTGAGCATTTCTTC
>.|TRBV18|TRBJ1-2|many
CASSPGEDLADRRGYTF
TGTGCCAGCTCACCAGGGGAGGATTTGGCCGATCGTAGGGGCTACACCTTC
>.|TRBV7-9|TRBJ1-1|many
CASSSDRMNTEAFF
TGTGCCAGCAGCTCGGACCGTATGAACACTGAAGCTTTCTTT
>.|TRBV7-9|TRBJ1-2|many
CASSPRVNYGYTF
TGTGCCAGCAGCCCCAGGGTTAACTATGGCTACACCTTC
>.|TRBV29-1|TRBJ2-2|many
CSGAGGTGELFF
TGCAGCGGGGCAGGGGGGACCGGGGAGCTGTTTTTT
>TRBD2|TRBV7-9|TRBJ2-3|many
CASRPREGATDTQYF
TGTGCCAGCAGACCGAGGGAGGGAGCCACAGATACGCAGTATTTT
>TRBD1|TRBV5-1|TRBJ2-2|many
CASSVTGDNTGELFF
TGCGCCAGCAGCGTAACAGGGGACAACACCGGGGAGCTGTTTTTT
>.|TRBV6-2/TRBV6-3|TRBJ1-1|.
CASSGKGHTEAFF
TGTGCCAGCAGTGGGAAGGGTCACACTGAAGCTTTCTTT
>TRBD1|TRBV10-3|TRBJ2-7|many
CAISPQGDEQYF
TGTGCCATCAGCCCACAGGGGGACGAGCAGTACTTC
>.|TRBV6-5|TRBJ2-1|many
CASSPQGGGSYNEQFF
TGTGCCAGCAGCCCCCAGGGGGGGGGATCGTACAATGAGCAGTTCTTC
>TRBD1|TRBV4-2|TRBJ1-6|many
CASSQDPPGTGVFYNSPLHF
TGTGCCAGCAGCCAAGATCCCCCCGGGACAGGGGTCTTCTATAATTCACCCCTCCACTTT
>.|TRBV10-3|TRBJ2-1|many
CAISEGRNVEQFF
TGTGCCATCAGTGAGGGACGTAATGTTGAGCAGTTCTTC
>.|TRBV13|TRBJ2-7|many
CASSVGSSALYEQYF
TGTGCCAGCAGCGTCGGATCCTCCGCCCTCTACGAGCAGTACTTC
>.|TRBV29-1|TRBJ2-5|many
CSVEGGPEGQETQYF
TGCAGCGTTGAAGGAGGGCCAGAAGGTCAAGAGACCCAGTACTTC
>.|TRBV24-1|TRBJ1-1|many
CASSLQAGVKAFF
TGTGCCAGCAGCCTCCAGGCAGGGGTGAAAGCTTTCTTT
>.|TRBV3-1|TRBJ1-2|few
CASSQVGDNYGYTF
TGTGCCAGCAGCCAAGTGGGGGATAACTATGGCTACACCTTC
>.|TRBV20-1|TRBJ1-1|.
CSARGHTTEAFF
TGCAGTGCTAGGGGGCACACCACTGAAGCTTTCTTT
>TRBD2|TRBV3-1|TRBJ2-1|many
CASSPPQRGWIDEQFF
TGTGCCAGCAGCCCCCCCCAGCGGGGGTGGATCGATGAGCAGTTCTTC
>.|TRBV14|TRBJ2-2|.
CASSQEIVGDTSNTGELFF
TGTGCCAGCAGCCAAGAAATCGTGGGGGACACCTCGAACACCGGGGAGCTGTTTTTT
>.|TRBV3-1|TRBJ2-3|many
CASSGPPRTDTQYF
TGTGCCAGTTCGGGTCCTCCCCGGACAGATACGCAGTATTTT
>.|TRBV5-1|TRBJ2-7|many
CASSSDREQYF
TGCGCCAGCAGCTCCGACAGGGAGCAGTACTTC
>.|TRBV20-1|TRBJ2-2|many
CSARIPGVDTGELFF
TGCAGTGCTAGAATTCCAGGGGTGGACACCGGGGAGCTGTTTTTT
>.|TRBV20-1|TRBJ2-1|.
CSAGVYNEQFF
TGCAGTGCCGGGGTTTACAATGAGCAGTTCTTC